This record looks at one T cell receptor (beta chain) sequence and its context. This entry comes from a study of blood T cell repertoires in COVID-19. As for the study in general: The study drew acute and convalescent COVID-19 samples from the United States, Italy and Spain. PBMCs, B-cell-depleted T cells, or T cells were the source of the cDNA or gDNA that made up the material.

Original processing notes: Counts of nucleated cells, estimated from reference gene primer amplification, were obtained. Here immunoSEQ multiplex PCR was the method, and the copy in TCRdb shows in-frame clones only, minus some. The V and J calls and the clone size are those of that table, but D and trimming were determined from the DNA. This table has about 240,000 clones, approximately 90% appearing once. This CDR3 region has 16 residues. The ends were cut back, 2 bases at V and 3 bases at J, with 15 bases in the middle. Germline CDR1 is SGHDT and CDR2 is YYEEEE. Sample: peripheral blood. The rearrangement joins TRBV5-6 to TRBJ1-5; D is possibly TRBD1 (6 bases). The clonotype comes from a man between 60 and 75 years old who had recovered from COVID-19. CDR3 DNA: TGTGCCAGCAGCTTACGGACAGTCACACCCAATCAGCCCCAGCATTTT. It translates to CASSLRTVTPNQPQHF. Full variable domain (outside the CDR3, taken from reference TRBV5-6 and TRBJ1-5): DAGVTQSPTHLIKTRGQQVTLRCSPKSGHDTVSWYQQALGQGPQFIFQYYEEEERQRGNFPDRFSGHQFPNYSSELNVNALLLGDSALYLCASSLRTVTPNQPQHFGDGTRLSIL.